Below, one TCR beta chain is given with its context. The target antigen is unknown. The data stem from a study of blood T cells in healthy people across ages. Overall study findings and caveats: The authors considered diversity estimates from one million T cells to be underestimates.

J was trimmed by 6 bases and V by 0 bases; bases with no gene match: 8. Germline lookup yields CDR1 SQVTM and CDR2 ANQGSEA. This CDR3 is built from 15 residues. Together with a sample-barcoded 5' primer, a J-beta primer mix was included in a second PCR lasting about 6 to 11 cycles. TCRdb re-analysed the 5' RACE reads in MiXCR, keeping a single row per CDR3 protein. Of roughly 830,000 distinct CDR3 sequences detected, around two thirds appear once; the ten largest clones hold 28%. Aged roughly 6 to 95, donors were systemically healthy Caucasians from Russia. Samples each yielded at least 5 micrograms of total RNA.

The TCR originated in a man aged 25-45 years in good health. The specimen was blood. The chain has TRBV29-1 and TRBJ2-7, with 10 bases matching TRBD1. CDR3 coding DNA: TGCAGCGTTGAAGATACCGGGACAGGGGTAGTCGAGCAGTACTTC. Encoded protein: CSVEDTGTGVVEQYF.